This TCR beta chain was identified during a study of cytomegalovirus exposure and HLA in healthy donors (dated by TCRdb to the late 2010s). At the level of the whole study: In an earlier analysis of roughly 500 of the donors, around 290 Gb of sequence data and approximately 100 million unique TCR beta sequences from about 179 million T cells were reported. An early release covering about 600 HLA-typed donors comprised about 300 gigabases of sequencing data and some 79 million unique TCR sequences. Of the approximately 400 genotyped donors, 65% to 90% fell in the genetic ancestry cluster associated with self-reported Caucasian donors. The study aimed to test whether cataloging public T cell receptors could reveal signatures of past pathogen exposure. The study used immunosequencing to profile the T cell repertoires of about 670 subjects and linked those repertoires to cytomegalovirus serostatus. Along with the roughly 710-subject first cohort, a separate validation cohort of some 130 different subjects was used. To predict cytomegalovirus infection status, the study combined high-throughput TCR immunosequencing, statistical association of individual TCRs with disease status, and machine learning. In a later analysis, previously published TCR beta repertoires from several hundred donors were re-analyzed and high-resolution HLA genotyping was added so that TCR occurrence patterns could be studied. Rather than drawing on any new phenotypic data, the later analysis identified candidate immune exposures from TCR beta sequences and the way those sequences occurred across donors. An earlier analysis of about 600 of the donors used high-throughput TCR beta sequencing to judge whether each TCR beta V gene segment behaved as functional or pseudogenic. Donor age, sex, ethnicity and CMV serostatus were collected together with the repertoire data. A later genetic analysis took genome-wide SNP genotypes for about three fifths of the roughly 700 donors and used that subset as a discovery cohort. All discovery cohort repertoires had been generated on a single sequencing platform. Both class I and class II loci were covered by HLA typing, at four-digit resolution. Typing coverage differed by locus: A, B, C, DRB1 and DQB1 were typed in roughly 620-630 donors, DQA1 in 522, DPA1 in around 610, and DPB1 in roughly 470. Because of strong linkage in the cohort, 5 or 6 DR-DQ haplotypes were treated as single units for association and clustering. Among about 360 genotyped donors of the cohort, an average of about 240,000 unique TCR beta nucleotide sequences were sequenced per donor, about a sixth of them non-productive.

Points on this clone: The target of this receptor is not known. The input lacks base qualities; no much larger clone sits a single base away.

The CDR3, from cysteine to phenylalanine, totals 16 residues. Only the CDR3 part of the read is kept: 48 bases, read in frame from the first base. Trimming removed 2 bases from V and 2 bases from J; the gene matches leave 8 bases unexplained. For CDR1 and CDR2, the germline V gene (reference sequence) lists WNHNN and SYGVQD. General findings and caveats noted by the study authors: A later genetic analysis associated a missense DCLRE1C variant with V-gene and J-gene trimming of TCR beta chains, and an independent cohort replicated the association. A later analysis found that HLA-associated TCR beta chains were more clonally expanded and had lower generation probabilities than equally common non-associated chains. Presence/absence analyses assumed roughly uniform sequencing depth across donors, an assumption that may not hold. In the study, approximately 160 TCR beta chains were listed as associated with cytomegalovirus. A later analysis associated 15,000 or so TCR beta sequences with specific HLA alleles at a false discovery rate of 0.05. A cluster of highly shared sequence variants was judged likely to represent a technical artifact of the sequencing pipeline. Several of the top co-occurrence clusters appeared to be linked to parvovirus B19, influenza, CMV and Epstein-Barr virus, according to a later analysis. Strong co-occurrence of HLA alleles, especially DR and DQ, made assigning TCR associations to individual alleles difficult. Cytomegalovirus status was reported to be diagnosed by the classifier with high specificity and sensitivity in both the original and validation cohorts. Most CMV-associated TCR beta chains appeared to be HLA-restricted in a later analysis, and the HLA associations seemed to be driven largely by CMV exposure. Linkage disequilibrium might explain the correlated functional status among segregating V segments, but an unknown experimental factor could not be ruled out. A later genetic analysis reported fewer N-insertions in productive TCRs among donors in an Asian-associated ancestry cluster than the approximately 670-donor mean. Because the 87-base-pair reads could not distinguish some IMGT-functional V segments, including TRBV6-2 and TRBV6-3, those segments were excluded. In an earlier analysis of approximately 590 of the donors, most TCR beta V segments appeared in productive rearrangements about 87% or about 30% of the time, broadly matching IMGT annotations. The authors suggested that the approach could potentially be generalized to other disease states and immunological phenotypes. Most TCR sequences were observed very rarely across donors, whereas some public TCRs were present in many individuals. Immune exposure information for the cohort was limited to CMV serostatus. A few of the identified cytomegalovirus-associated TCR beta chains were confirmed in vitro to be specific for cytomegalovirus antigens. This cohort had only TCR beta chains sequenced, and the lack of alpha or paired-chain data limited which features could be detected. A later analysis found that TCR association rates varied across HLA loci, with DRB1 alleles showing the most associated TCRs and HLA-C alleles the fewest. Seventeen rarely observed V segments, including chromosome 9 orphons, were excluded from the earlier analysis of approximately 600 of the donors because counts were too low. A further reported finding was that TCR beta sequences accurately predicted the HLA-A and HLA-B alleles for most subjects in the first cohort. Because some donors lacked HLA typing at each locus, the association tests relied only on the typed subset.

The library was generated by the immunoSEQ multiplex PCR assay. The multiplex PCR relied on a mix of 60 forward primers for TCR Vbeta segments and 13 reverse primers for TCR Jbeta segments. Amplification of the CDR3 region of rearranged TCR beta genes was performed with a multiplex PCR assay on genomic DNA. The amplified TCR beta libraries were sequenced on the Illumina HiSeq System as 87-base-pair reads. In the source study's methods: In a later analysis, some 80 million unique TCR beta chains were counted across the roughly 670 repertoires, and roughly 11 million of these chains were shared by at least two donors. Raw reads were error-corrected and collapsed into unique sequences with a nearest-neighbor algorithm that merged closely related sequences to remove PCR and sequencing errors. To assign V, D and J gene segments, CDR3 sequences were aligned to IMGT reference sequences. For a sequence to be retained, a match of at least six nucleotides to both a V gene segment and a J gene segment was required. Rearrangements were called productive when the CDR3 lacked stop codons and stayed in frame with V and J; all others were non-productive. CDR3 was defined according to IMGT convention as the region running from the second conserved V-encoded cysteine to the conserved J-encoded phenylalanine. In an earlier analysis of more than 550 of the donors, sequences lacking an unambiguous match to a single V gene segment were excluded. In an earlier analysis of several hundred of the donors, V segments were called functional above 56.7% productive rearrangements and were called segregating when the between-donor standard deviation exceeded 5%. To diagnose cytomegalovirus status from the catalog of TCR beta chain sequences, a statistical classification framework was built. In a later analysis, TCR nucleotide sequences were compared against IMGT/GENE-DB human TR gene sequences so that V and J genes could be assigned. In a later analysis, CDR3 sequences and most-parsimonious VDJ recombination scenarios were assigned using the TCRdist pipeline. In a later analysis, each TCR beta chain was defined by its CDR3 amino acid sequence together with its V-gene family, and reads lacking a unique V-gene family were excluded. A later analysis removed several hundred highly shared, low-generation-probability nucleotide sequences to deal with suspected cross-contamination and a sequencing artifact. A later analysis calculated a clonal expansion index for each public chain from normalized within-repertoire ranks of inferred template counts. A later analysis computed generation probabilities with a VDJ recombination model fitted to out-of-frame rearrangements, and checked the results against IGoR. In a later analysis, TCR-TCR, TCR-HLA and TCR-CMV co-occurrence was scored with hypergeometric tests, and a repertoire-size bias correction was applied to TCR pairs. In a later analysis, false discovery rates were estimated by permuting HLA or CMV assignments 20 times. A later analysis grouped co-occurring TCRs with DBSCAN, adding TCRdist sequence similarity when clustering within HLA-allele-positive subsets. Repertoires with fewer than 30,000 or more than 120,000 public chains, plus five repertoires with anomalous nucleotide sharing, were excluded from co-occurrence clustering. TCRdb holds this immuneACCESS table with in-frame rearrangements only. Some clones are missing; in checked studies, unresolved V genes explain under half, and the rest has no known cause. From that table come the V and J calls and clone size; the DNA was used to work out D and trimming. The sample has about 120,000 clones on record, 75% to 85% of them singletons. The ten largest account for 7.5% to 9% of the sample.

The cohort consisted of some 670 healthy bone marrow donors. At the time of sampling, every cohort member was nominally healthy, though immune exposures that went unrecorded were likely present. The donor tested CMV seropositive and was one of the 289 seropositive cohort members. A peripheral blood sample was provided by each donor, and peripheral blood mononuclear cells were used for TCR beta sequencing. The Qiagen DNeasy Blood Extraction Kit was used to extract genomic DNA from the blood cell samples. This chain joins TRBV10-1 to TRBJ2-5; the junction holds 7 bases that match TRBD1. The sample comprised PBMCs. This receptor was taken from a female donor in good health and CMV-seropositive. The DNA reads TGCGCCAGCAGTGAGGTTAGGGGGCCCCCTCAAGAGACCCAGTACTTC. Its product reads: CASSEVRGPPQETQYF.